This T cell receptor (beta chain) was sequenced for a study of control samples from healthy donors and cancer patients. The repertoire was sequenced with immunoSEQ multiplex PCR; TCRdb's copy has only in-frame clones and lacks some. The sample records under 200,000 clones, 88% being singletons. Germline loops: CDR1 LGHDT, CDR2 YNNKEL (reference sequence). Trimming removed 4 bases at V and 2 bases at J, with 11 bases between. This CDR3 spans 14 amino acids. The origin of this receptor is a woman in her thirties in good health. Sequencing was carried out using blood. The rearrangement joins TRBV3-1 (or the pseudogene TRBV3-2) to TRBJ1-2, with D possibly being TRBD1 (5 bases). The CDR3 coding sequence is TGTGCCAGCAGCCCGCAGGGCCCCAACTATGGCTACACCTTC. The encoded protein is CASSPQGPNYGYTF.